The clone carrying this T cell receptor (beta chain) has just a few counts. Its antigen remains unidentified. Whenever a sample was processed, at least 6 million PBMCs were isolated. Every sample gave at least 5 micrograms of total RNA when it was extracted. This sample is part of a study of blood T cells in healthy people across ages. V was cut by 7 bases and J by 3 bases, with 13 bases left in between. The germline V gene has CDR1 SQVTM and CDR2 ANQGSEA. The length of the CDR3 is 14 residues. Study-wide results and limits: Changes seen in expanded clonotypes were possibly confounded by donor CMV status left unknown.

A J-beta primer mix and a sample-barcoded 5' primer were used in a second PCR of about 6 to 12 cycles. A tag from a template-switch adaptor with 12 random nucleotides marked each cDNA molecule. TCRdb independently ran MiXCR on the 5' RACE reads; one entry per CDR3 protein. The table has more than 700,000 distinct CDR3 sequences, less than 70% seen once. The chain recombines TRBV29-1 with TRBJ2-6; a weak D match, TRBD2 (6 bases). This sequence was found in an elderly man in good health. The sequencing input was blood. CDR3 coding DNA: TGCAGCGCTACTAGCCGGAGTGGGGCCAACGTCCTGACTTTC. It yields the protein CSATSRSGANVLTF.